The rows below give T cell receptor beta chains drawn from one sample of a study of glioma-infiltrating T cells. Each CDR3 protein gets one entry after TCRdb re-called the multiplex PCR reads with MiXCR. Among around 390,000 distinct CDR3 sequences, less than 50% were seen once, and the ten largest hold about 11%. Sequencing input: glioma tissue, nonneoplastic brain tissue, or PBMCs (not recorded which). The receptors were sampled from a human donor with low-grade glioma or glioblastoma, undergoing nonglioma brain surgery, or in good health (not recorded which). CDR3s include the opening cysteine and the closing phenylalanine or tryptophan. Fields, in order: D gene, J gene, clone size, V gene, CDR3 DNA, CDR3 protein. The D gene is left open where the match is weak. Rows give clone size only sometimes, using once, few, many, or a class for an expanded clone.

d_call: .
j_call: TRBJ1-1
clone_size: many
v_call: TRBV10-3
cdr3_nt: TGTGCCATCAGAGGGGGTGGGACTGAAGCTTTCTTT
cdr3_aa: CAIRGGGTEAFF

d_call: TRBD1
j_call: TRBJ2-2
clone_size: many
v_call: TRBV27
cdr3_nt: TGTGCCAGCACCCCTCGAGGGACAGGGGCCATCTTAAACACCGGGGAGCTGTTTTTT
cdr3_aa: CASTPRGTGAILNTGELFF

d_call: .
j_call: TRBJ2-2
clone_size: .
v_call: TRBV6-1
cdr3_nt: TGTGCCAGCACCGTCGCAACCTTAAACACCGGGGAGCTGTTTTTT
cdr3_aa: CASTVATLNTGELFF

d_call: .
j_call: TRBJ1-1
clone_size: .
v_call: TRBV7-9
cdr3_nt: TGTGCCAGCAGCTTAGCGGTGGCAGGAATGAACACTGAAGCTTTCTTT
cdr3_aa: CASSLAVAGMNTEAFF

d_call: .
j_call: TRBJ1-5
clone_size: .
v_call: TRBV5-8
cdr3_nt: TGTGCCAGCAGCCTACGAAGGCAGCCCCAGCATTTT
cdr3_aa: CASSLRRQPQHF

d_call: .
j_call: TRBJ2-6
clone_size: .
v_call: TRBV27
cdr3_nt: TGTGCCAGCAACCCGACAGGAGCCTACTCTGGGGCCAACGTCCTGACTTTC
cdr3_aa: CASNPTGAYSGANVLTF

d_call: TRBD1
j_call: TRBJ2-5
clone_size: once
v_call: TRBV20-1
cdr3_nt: TGCAGTGCTACGGGACAGGGGGAAGAGACCCAGTACTTC
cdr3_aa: CSATGQGEETQYF

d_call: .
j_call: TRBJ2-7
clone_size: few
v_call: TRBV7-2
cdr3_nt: TGTGCCAGCAGCTTAGTGGGCCTTCGGATGGGGGAAACCTACGAGCAGTACTTC
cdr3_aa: CASSLVGLRMGETYEQYF

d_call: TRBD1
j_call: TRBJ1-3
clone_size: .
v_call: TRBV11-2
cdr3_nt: TGTGCCGGCAGCTCCGACAGGGCACAACTCGGAAACACCATATATTTT
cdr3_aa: CAGSSDRAQLGNTIYF

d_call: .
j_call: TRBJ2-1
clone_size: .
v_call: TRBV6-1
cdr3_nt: TGTGCCAGCAGTGAACCGAAAACCTTCTGCAATGAGCAGTTCTTC
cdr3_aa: CASSEPKTFCNEQFF

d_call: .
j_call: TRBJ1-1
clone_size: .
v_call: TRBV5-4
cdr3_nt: TGTGCCAGCAGCCGAGAGTTGAACACTGAAGCTTTCTTT
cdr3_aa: CASSRELNTEAFF

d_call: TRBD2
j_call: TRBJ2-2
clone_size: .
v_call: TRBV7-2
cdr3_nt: TGTGCCAGCAGCTTAGCGAGACTAGCGGGAGTCGGGCACACCGGGGAGCTGTTTTTT
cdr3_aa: CASSLARLAGVGHTGELFF

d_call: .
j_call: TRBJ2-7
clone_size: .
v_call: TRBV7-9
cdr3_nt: TGTACCAGCAGCCCCAAAGGGCCCTACGAGCAGTACTTC
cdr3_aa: CTSSPKGPYEQYF

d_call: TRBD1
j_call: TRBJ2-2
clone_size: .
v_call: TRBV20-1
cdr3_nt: TGCAGTGCTAGAGCGGGACAGGGAGGCACCGGGGAGCTGTTTTTT
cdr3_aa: CSARAGQGGTGELFF

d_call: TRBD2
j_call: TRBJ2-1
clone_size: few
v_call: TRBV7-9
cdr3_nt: TGTGCCAGCAGCTCGGGACTAGCGTTCGTCTATGAGCAGTTCTTC
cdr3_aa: CASSSGLAFVYEQFF

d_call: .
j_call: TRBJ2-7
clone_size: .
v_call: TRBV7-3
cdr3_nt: TGTGCCAGCAGCTTGGGGGGCATGGTCTACGAGCAGTACTTC
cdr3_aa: CASSLGGMVYEQYF

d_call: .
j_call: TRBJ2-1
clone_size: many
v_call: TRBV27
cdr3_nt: TGTGCCAGCACCGCGGCAGGGTTTGGCTCCTACAATGAGCAGTTCTTC
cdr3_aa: CASTAAGFGSYNEQFF

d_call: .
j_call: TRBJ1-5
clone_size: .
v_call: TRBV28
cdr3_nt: TGTGCCAGCAGGATTTTTAGGGGAATTATGGGCAATCAGCCCCAGCATTTT
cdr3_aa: CASRIFRGIMGNQPQHF

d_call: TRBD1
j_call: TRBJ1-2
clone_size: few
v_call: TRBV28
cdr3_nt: TGTGCCAGCACTATCCCACAGGGGTATGGCTACACCTTC
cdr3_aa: CASTIPQGYGYTF

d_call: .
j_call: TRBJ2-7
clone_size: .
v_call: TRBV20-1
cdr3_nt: TGCAGTGCTAGAGATCTGTCGATATACGAGCAGTACTTC
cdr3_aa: CSARDLSIYEQYF

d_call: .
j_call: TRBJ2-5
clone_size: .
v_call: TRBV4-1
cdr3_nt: TGCGCCAGCAGCCAAAACCTGGAGACCCAGTACTTC
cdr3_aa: CASSQNLETQYF

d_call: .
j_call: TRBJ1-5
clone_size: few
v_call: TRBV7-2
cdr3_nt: TGTGCCAGCAGCCCGCCGGATCAGCCCCAGCATTTT
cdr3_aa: CASSPPDQPQHF

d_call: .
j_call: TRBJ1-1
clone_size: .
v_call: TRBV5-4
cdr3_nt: TGTGCCAGCAGCTTGGAGGGTATCATGAACACTGAAGCTTTCTTT
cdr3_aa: CASSLEGIMNTEAFF

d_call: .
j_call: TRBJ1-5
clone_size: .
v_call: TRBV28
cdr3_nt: TGTGCCAGCAGTTCACGGGCGCCAGGGAGAGAGAGCAATCAGCCCCAGCATTTT
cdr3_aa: CASSSRAPGRESNQPQHF

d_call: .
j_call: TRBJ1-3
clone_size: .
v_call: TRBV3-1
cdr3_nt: TGTGCCAGCCGGGCCCACGACAGACGAAACACCATATATTTT
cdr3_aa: CASRAHDRRNTIYF

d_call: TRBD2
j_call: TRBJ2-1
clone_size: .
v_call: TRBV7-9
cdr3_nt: TGTGCCAGCAGCTTAGGATCTAGCGGGAGAAGAACCTACAATGAGCAGTTCTTC
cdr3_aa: CASSLGSSGRRTYNEQFF

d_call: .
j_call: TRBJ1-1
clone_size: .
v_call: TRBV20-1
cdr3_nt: TGCAGTGCTAGGACGGGGGACACTGAAACTCTCTTT
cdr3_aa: CSARTGDTETLF

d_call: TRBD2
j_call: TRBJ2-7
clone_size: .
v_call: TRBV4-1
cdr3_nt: TGCGCCAGCAGCCACCGGGGACTAGCGGGAGCTGGCGAGCAGTACTTC
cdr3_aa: CASSHRGLAGAGEQYF

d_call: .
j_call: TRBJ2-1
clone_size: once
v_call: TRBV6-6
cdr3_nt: TGTGCCAGCAGCCCAGTGGGCTGCAATGAGCAGTTCTTC
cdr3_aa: CASSPVGCNEQFF

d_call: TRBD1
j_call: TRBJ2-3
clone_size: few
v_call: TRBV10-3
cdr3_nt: TGTGCCATCAGGGGACAGGGGCGTACAGATACGCAGTATTTT
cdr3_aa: CAIRGQGRTDTQYF

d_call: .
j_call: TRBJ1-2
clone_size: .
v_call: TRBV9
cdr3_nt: TGTGCCAGCAGCGTAGAGCCGCAGGGAAAAGGCTACACCTTC
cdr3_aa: CASSVEPQGKGYTF

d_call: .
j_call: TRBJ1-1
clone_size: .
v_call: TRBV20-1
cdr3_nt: TGCAGTGCTAGAGTGCCCGGTCCCGCTGAAGCTTTCTTT
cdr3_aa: CSARVPGPAEAFF

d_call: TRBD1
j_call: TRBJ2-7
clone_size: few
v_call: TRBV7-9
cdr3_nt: TGTGCCAGCAGCTTAGCAACTGGACAGGGCTACGAGCAGTACTTC
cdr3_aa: CASSLATGQGYEQYF

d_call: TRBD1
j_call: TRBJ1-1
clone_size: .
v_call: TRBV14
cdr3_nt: TGTGCCAGCAGCCAGCGGCCGGGACAGGGCCCGAACACTGAAGCTTTCTTT
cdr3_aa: CASSQRPGQGPNTEAFF

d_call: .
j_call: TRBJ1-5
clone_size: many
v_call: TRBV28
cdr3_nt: TGTGCCAGCAGCCGGGAACTCAATCAGCCCCAGCATTTT
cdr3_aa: CASSRELNQPQHF

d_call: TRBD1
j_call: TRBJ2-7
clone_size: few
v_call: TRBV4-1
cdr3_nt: TGCGCCAGCAGCCAAGCGATTCAGGGGGCCTACGAGCAGTACTTC
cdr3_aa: CASSQAIQGAYEQYF

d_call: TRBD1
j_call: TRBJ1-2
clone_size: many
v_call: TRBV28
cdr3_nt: TGTGCCAGCAGTTTATGGAGACAGGGGCTCTATGGCTACACCTTC
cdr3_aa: CASSLWRQGLYGYTF

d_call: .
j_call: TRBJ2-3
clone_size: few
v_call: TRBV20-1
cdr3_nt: TGCAGTGCCCCGGGACTTAAAGGAACTAGCACAGATACGCAGTATTTT
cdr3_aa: CSAPGLKGTSTDTQYF

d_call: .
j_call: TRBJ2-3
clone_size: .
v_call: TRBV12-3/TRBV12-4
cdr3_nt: TGTGCCAGCAGTTCTCTAGGAGCGGGCCTTACGCAGTATTTT
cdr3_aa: CASSSLGAGLTQYF

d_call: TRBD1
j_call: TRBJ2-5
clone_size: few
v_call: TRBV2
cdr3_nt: TGTGCCAGCAGTGAATCTCCCAGGGGGGAGACCCAGTACTTC
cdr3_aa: CASSESPRGETQYF

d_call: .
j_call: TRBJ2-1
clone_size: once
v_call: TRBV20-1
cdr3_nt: TGCAGTGCATCCGGCCGCCGGGGCGGGGCGTACAATGAGCAGTTCTTC
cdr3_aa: CSASGRRGGAYNEQFF

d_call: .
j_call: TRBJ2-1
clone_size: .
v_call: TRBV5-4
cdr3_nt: TGTGCCAGCAGCCTTGAGGGACGGGAATACAATGAGCAGTTCTTC
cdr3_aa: CASSLEGREYNEQFF

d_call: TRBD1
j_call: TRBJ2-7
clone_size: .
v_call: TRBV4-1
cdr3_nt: TGCGCCAGCAGCCCCCACATATCCGTGACAGGGGGCACGACTTGGTTC
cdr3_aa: CASSPHISVTGGTTWF

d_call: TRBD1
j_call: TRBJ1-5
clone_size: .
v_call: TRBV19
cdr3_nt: TGTGCCAGTAGAGCCCGACAGGGGCCGAGGCCCCAGCATTTT
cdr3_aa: CASRARQGPRPQHF

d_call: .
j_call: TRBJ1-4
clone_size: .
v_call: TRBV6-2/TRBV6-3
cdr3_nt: TGTGCCAGCGGGAAGAATACTAATGAAAAACTGTTTTTT
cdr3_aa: CASGKNTNEKLFF

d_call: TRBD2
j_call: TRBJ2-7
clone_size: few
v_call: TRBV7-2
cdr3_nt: TGTGCCAGCAGCTTTCCGGGACTAGCGGGAACCGAGCAGTACTTC
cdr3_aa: CASSFPGLAGTEQYF

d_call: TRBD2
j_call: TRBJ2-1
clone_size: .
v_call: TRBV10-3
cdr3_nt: TGTGCCATCAGTAAGGGACTACGCTCCAATGAGCAGTTCTTC
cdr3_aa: CAISKGLRSNEQFF